This T cell receptor beta chain was documented in a study of T cells in Graves' hyperthyroidism and ophthalmopathy. Disease duration was under 3 months in the ophthalmopathy patients, who also had a Clinical Activity Score of at least 3 and a NOSPECS grade of at least 4. Thyroid ultrasound, orbital computed tomography, clinical symptoms, and serum thyroxine and TRAb underpinned diagnoses. This clonotype was detected a few times. The antigen remains unidentified. Study-level points and caveats: From stable hyperthyroidism, ophthalmopathy was separated by a 13 V-J model. Ophthalmopathy got predicted by the model a median around 6.8 months before its onset.

Amplification targeted TCR beta CDR3 regions from RNA transcripts. HTBI primers were used for first-round RT-PCR of the TCR CDR3. TCRdb fed the multiplex PCR reads into MiXCR, producing one record per CDR3 protein. The repertoire holds hundreds of thousands of distinct CDR3 sequences, with around 15% as singletons. The germline V and J ends were trimmed by 5 bases and 9 bases, with 17 bases remaining between them. Germline V lookup: CDR1 SGHTA, CDR2 FQGNSA. The CDR3 totals 14 residues. This receptor was taken from a man aged 18 to 29 with Graves' ophthalmopathy. The chain has TRBV7-2 and TRBJ2-1; the D is unclear. The material sequenced was blood. The CDR3 nucleotides read TGTGCCAGCAGCCCTACTGGTTCCTACGGTGAGCAGTTCTTC. Amino acid sequence: CASSPTGSYGEQFF. Using reference TRBV7-2 and TRBJ2-1 for the parts outside the CDR3, the full variable domain is GAGVSQSPSNKVTEKGKDVELRCDPISGHTALYWYRQSLGQGLEFLIYFQGNSAPDKSGLPSDRFSAERTGGSVSTLTIQRTQQEDSAVYLCASSPTGSYGEQFFGPGTRLTVL.